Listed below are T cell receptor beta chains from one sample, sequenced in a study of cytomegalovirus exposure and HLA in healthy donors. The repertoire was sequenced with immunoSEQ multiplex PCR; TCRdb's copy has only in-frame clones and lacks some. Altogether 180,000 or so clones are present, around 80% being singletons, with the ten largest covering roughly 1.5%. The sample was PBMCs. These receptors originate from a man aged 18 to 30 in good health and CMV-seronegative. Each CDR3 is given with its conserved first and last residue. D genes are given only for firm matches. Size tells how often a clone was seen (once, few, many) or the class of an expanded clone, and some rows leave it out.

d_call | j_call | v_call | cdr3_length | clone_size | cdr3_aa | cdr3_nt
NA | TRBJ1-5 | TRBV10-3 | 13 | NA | CAISTGKAQPQHF | TGTGCCATCAGTACGGGGAAGGCTCAGCCCCAGCATTTT
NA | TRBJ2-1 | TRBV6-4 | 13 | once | CASSDEARASQFF | TGTGCCAGCAGTGACGAGGCTAGAGCTAGTCAGTTCTTC
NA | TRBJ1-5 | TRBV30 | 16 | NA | CAWSAAGKGLDQPQHF | TGTGCCTGGAGTGCGGCGGGGAAGGGGCTGGATCAGCCCCAGCATTTT
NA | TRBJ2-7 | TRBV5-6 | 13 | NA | CASSLGRTYEQYF | TGTGCCAGCAGCTTGGGGAGAACCTACGAGCAGTACTTC
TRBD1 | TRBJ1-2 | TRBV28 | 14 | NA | CASSSGGGLLGYTF | TGTGCCAGCAGTTCGGGAGGGGGCCTCCTGGGCTACACCTTC
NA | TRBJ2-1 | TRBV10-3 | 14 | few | CAISERGAGNEQFF | TGTGCCATCAGTGAGAGAGGAGCCGGGAATGAGCAGTTCTTC
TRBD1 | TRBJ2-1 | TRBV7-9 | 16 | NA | CASSLRDRGYGDEQFF | TGTGCCAGCAGCTTAAGGGACAGGGGTTACGGGGATGAGCAGTTCTTC
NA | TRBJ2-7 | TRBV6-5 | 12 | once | CAVLAGPYEQYF | TGTGCCGTCTTGGCGGGGCCATACGAGCAGTACTTC
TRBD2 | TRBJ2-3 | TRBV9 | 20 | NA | CASSGLLAGTSRSYTDTQYF | TGTGCCAGCAGCGGCCTTCTAGCGGGCACGTCGAGATCGTACACAGATACGCAGTATTTT
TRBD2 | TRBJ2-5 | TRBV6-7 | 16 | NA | CASTLRPGPGGETQYF | TGTGCCAGCACCTTACGACCGGGACCGGGAGGAGAGACCCAGTACTTC
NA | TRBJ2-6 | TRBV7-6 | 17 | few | CASSSTPPGSGANVLTF | TGTGCCAGCAGCTCTACCCCCCCGGGCTCTGGGGCCAACGTCCTGACTTTC
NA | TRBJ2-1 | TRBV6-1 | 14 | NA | CASDRDWLQGEQFF | TGTGCCAGCGACCGGGACTGGTTACAGGGGGAGCAGTTCTTC
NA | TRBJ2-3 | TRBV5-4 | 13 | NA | CASSPLATDTQYF | TGTGCCAGCAGCCCCCTAGCGACAGATACGCAGTATTTT
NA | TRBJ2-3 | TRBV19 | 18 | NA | CASSPGHREVRGTDTQYF | TGTGCCAGTAGTCCAGGGCACAGGGAAGTGAGAGGCACAGATACGCAGTATTTT
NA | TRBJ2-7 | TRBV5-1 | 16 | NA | CASSLGGTAISYEQYF | TGCGCCAGCAGTTTGGGGGGGACAGCAATTTCCTACGAGCAGTACTTC
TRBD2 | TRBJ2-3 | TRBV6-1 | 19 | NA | CASSERWPSGSGSTDTQYF | TGTGCCAGCAGTGAAAGGTGGCCTAGCGGGAGTGGTAGCACAGATACGCAGTATTTT
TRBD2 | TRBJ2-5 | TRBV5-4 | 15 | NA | CASSLTGGAGETQYF | TGTGCCAGCAGCTTGACGGGAGGGGCCGGGGAGACCCAGTACTTC
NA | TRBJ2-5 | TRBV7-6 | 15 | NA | CASSLGPGFAETQYF | TGTGCCAGCAGCTTAGGTCCGGGATTCGCAGAGACCCAGTACTTC
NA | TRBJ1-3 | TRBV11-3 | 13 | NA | CASSLFEGNTIYF | TGTGCCAGCAGCTTATTCGAGGGAAACACCATATATTTT
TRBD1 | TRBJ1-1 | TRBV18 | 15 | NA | CASSPDITGVTEAFF | TGTGCCAGCTCACCAGACATCACAGGGGTGACTGAAGCTTTCTTT
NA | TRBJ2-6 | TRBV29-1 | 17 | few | CSVISTTDHSGANVLTF | TGCAGCGTTATAAGCACGACAGACCATTCTGGGGCCAACGTCCTGACTTTC
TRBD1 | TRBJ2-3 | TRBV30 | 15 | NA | CAWSAGTGWTDTQYF | TGTGCCTGGAGTGCCGGGACAGGGTGGACAGATACGCAGTATTTT
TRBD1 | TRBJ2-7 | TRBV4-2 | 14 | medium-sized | CASSQGGQSYEQYF | TGTGCCAGCAGCCAAGGGGGACAGTCCTACGAGCAGTACTTC
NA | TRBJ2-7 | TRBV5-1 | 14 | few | CASSPGLPSYEQYF | TGCGCCAGCAGCCCTGGACTACCATCCTACGAGCAGTACTTC
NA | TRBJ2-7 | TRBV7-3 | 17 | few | CASSALPAVLGSYEQYF | TGTGCCAGCAGCGCCCTTCCCGCGGTGCTTGGGTCCTACGAGCAGTACTTC
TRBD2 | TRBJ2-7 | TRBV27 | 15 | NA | CASSWTSGSSYEQYF | TGTGCCAGCAGTTGGACTAGCGGGAGCTCCTACGAGCAGTACTTC
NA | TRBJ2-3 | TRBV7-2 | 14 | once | CASSFGGGLDTQYF | TGTGCCAGCAGCTTTGGGGGGGGGCTAGATACGCAGTATTTT
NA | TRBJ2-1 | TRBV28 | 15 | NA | CASSASGTHYNEQFF | TGTGCCAGCAGTGCCTCCGGGACTCACTACAATGAGCAGTTCTTC
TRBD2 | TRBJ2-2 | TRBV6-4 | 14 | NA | CAVPTSGRGGELFF | TGTGCCGTCCCGACTAGCGGGAGAGGCGGGGAGCTGTTTTTT